These T cell receptor beta chains were read from a single sample in a study of blood T cell repertoires in COVID-19. The protocol was immunoSEQ multiplex PCR, while the TCRdb copy is restricted to in-frame clones and leaves out a portion. Found here are about 200,000 clones, approximately 84% of them singletons; the top ten hold 1.5% to 2%. The sequenced sample was peripheral blood. These receptor sequences come from a man in his forties with active or convalescent COVID-19. The CDR3 runs from the conserved cysteine through the conserved F or W. The D gene is left open where the match is weak. Clone size appears in some rows only: once, few, many, or a class for an expanded clone.

TRBJ2-1 NA TRBV25-1 NA TGTGCCAGCAGTGCATGGGAGGGACAGGCGAGGTTTGAGCAGTTCTTC CASSAWEGQARFEQFF
TRBJ1-3 NA TRBV19 TRBD1 TGTGCCAGTAGTACCCCTCGTGGCAGGGGGCGCGGAAACACCATATATTTT CASSTPRGRGRGNTIYF
TRBJ1-5 NA TRBV27 NA TGTGCCAGCAGGCGAGACACAGATCAGCCCCAGCATTTT CASRRDTDQPQHF
TRBJ2-5 NA TRBV28 NA TGTGCCAGCAGTTTGGCTGGACAACTCCAAGAGACCCAGTACTTC CASSLAGQLQETQYF
TRBJ1-1 NA TRBV2 NA TGTGCCAGCAGCATCCAGGGCAGTAAGTCCCCAATCGGAGCTTTCTTT CASSIQGSKSPIGAFF
TRBJ1-5 NA TRBV28 NA TGTGCCAGCACCCCTCATCGGGGGGATCTGGGGCAGCCCCAGCATTTT CASTPHRGDLGQPQHF
TRBJ1-3 NA TRBV18 NA TGTGCCAGCTCACCCGGACAGAAGCGTGACACCATATATTTT CASSPGQKRDTIYF
TRBJ2-7 NA TRBV6-1 NA TGTGCCAGCAGTGAAATGAGGAACTCTGAGGTCCAGTACTTC CASSEMRNSEVQYF
TRBJ2-2 NA TRBV9 NA TGTGCCAGCAGTGCGAGCAGCGGGCTAACCGGGGAGCTGTTTTTT CASSASSGLTGELFF
TRBJ2-1 NA TRBV11-2 TRBD2 TGTGCCAGCAGCAGACTAGCGGGAGGTGACAATGAGCAGTTCTTC CASSRLAGGDNEQFF
TRBJ1-3 NA TRBV25-1 NA TGTGCCAGCAGTAAGGCAGGAGGAGGAAACACCATATATTTT CASSKAGGGNTIYF
TRBJ1-5 NA TRBV2 NA TGTGCCAGCAGCCCTCGGCGGGTCAATCAGCCCCAGCATTTT CASSPRRVNQPQHF
TRBJ1-4 NA TRBV30 NA TGTGCCTGGAGTCGGAGACAGGATGAAAAACTGTTTTTT CAWSRRQDEKLFF
TRBJ2-5 NA TRBV5-1 TRBD2 TGCGCCAGCAGCTTGGCCTTAGCGGGGCCTCTACAAGAGACCCAGTACTTC CASSLALAGPLQETQYF
TRBJ1-3 NA TRBV29-1 NA TGCAGCCCAGGGACAAGCTCTGGAAACACCATATATTTT CSPGTSSGNTIYF
TRBJ1-2 NA TRBV19 TRBD1 TGTGCCAGTAGCCTGACGGGACAGATCTCTCCCTATGGCTACACCTTC CASSLTGQISPYGYTF
TRBJ1-1 NA TRBV5-4 NA TGTGCCAGCAGCTTGGTGATGGGCTCGAACACTGAAGCTTTCTTT CASSLVMGSNTEAFF
TRBJ2-7 NA TRBV19 TRBD2 TGTGCCAGTAGTCTCTCAGGACTAGCGGATTCCTACGAGCAGTACTTC CASSLSGLADSYEQYF
TRBJ1-2 NA TRBV19 NA TGTGCCAGTACCGCAGGGGAAAGTGGCTACACCTTC CASTAGESGYTF
TRBJ1-1 NA TRBV27 TRBD1 TGTGCCAGCAGTTTAGCCCCGACAGGGGCTGAGGAGAACACTGAAGCTTTCTTT CASSLAPTGAEENTEAFF
TRBJ1-5 few TRBV5-1 NA TGCGCCAGCAGGGTCCGGGAGGGTCAGCCCCAGCATTTT CASRVREGQPQHF
TRBJ1-3 NA TRBV28 NA TGTGCCAGCAGTTTAACAGGGTCGACTGGAAACACCATATATTTT CASSLTGSTGNTIYF
TRBJ1-5 NA TRBV6-6 NA TGTGCCAGCAGTTACGGTTCGGGGGGGAATCAGCCCCAGCATTTT CASSYGSGGNQPQHF
TRBJ2-2 NA TRBV28 NA TGTGCCAGCAGTTCCCACGGCAGGGGCGCCACCGGGGAGCTGTTTTTT CASSSHGRGATGELFF
TRBJ2-2 NA TRBV10-1 TRBD2 TGCGCCAGCAGTGAGTCCTTAGCGGGAGTTAACGGGGAGCTGTTTTTT CASSESLAGVNGELFF
TRBJ2-3 NA TRBV11-2 TRBD1 TGTGCCAGCAGCGTACGACAGGGTCCTCGCACAGATACGCAGTATTTT CASSVRQGPRTDTQYF
TRBJ2-1 NA TRBV11-2 NA TGTGCCAGCGGCGGAGGGGGCATTTACAATGAGCAGTTCTTC CASGGGGIYNEQFF
TRBJ1-6 NA TRBV7-9 TRBD1 TGTGCCAGCAGCTTTGGACAGGGGAACTCACCCCTCCACTTT CASSFGQGNSPLHF
TRBJ1-1 NA TRBV11-3 TRBD1 TGTGCCAGCAGCCCCTCGGACAGGGGAACTGAAGCTTTCTTT CASSPSDRGTEAFF
TRBJ2-1 NA TRBV28 TRBD1 TGTGCCAGCACTATGGACAGGGGGCGTCGGAGTGAGCAGTTCTTC CASTMDRGRRSEQFF
TRBJ2-7 NA TRBV28 TRBD2 TGTGCCAGCAGTTCGGGGGGGTCCTACGAGCAGTACTTC CASSSGGSYEQYF
TRBJ2-2 NA TRBV7-7 NA TGTGCCAGCAGCTCCAAGCCATACACCGGGGAGCTGTTTTTT CASSSKPYTGELFF
TRBJ1-1 NA TRBV6-1 NA TGTGCCAGCAGTGATGAGGGCAGGGGCGCTGAAGCTTTCTTT CASSDEGRGAEAFF
TRBJ1-5 NA TRBV15 TRBD1 TGTGCCACCAGCAGAGGGGACAGGGCCAATCAGCCCCAGCATTTT CATSRGDRANQPQHF
TRBJ2-7 NA TRBV7-9 NA TGTGCCAGCAGCTTCGACTTTCTCGAGCAGTACTTC CASSFDFLEQYF
TRBJ1-4 NA TRBV2 NA TGTGCCAGCACGGGGGGGACCTTGGAAAAACTGTTTTTT CASTGGTLEKLFF
TRBJ2-7 NA TRBV7-3 TRBD1 TGTGCCAGCAGCTCCAATCACAGGGGAGAGCAGTACTTC CASSSNHRGEQYF
TRBJ2-1 NA TRBV18 TRBD1 TGTGCCAGCTCACCGCGACAGGGCGCCTACAATGAGCAGTTCTTC CASSPRQGAYNEQFF
TRBJ1-1 NA TRBV4-1 TRBD1 TGCGCCAGCGAAGTAGACAGGGGACTCAACACTGAAGCTTTCTTT CASEVDRGLNTEAFF
TRBJ1-3 few TRBV27 TRBD1 TGTGCCAGCAGTTCCCGGGGACAGGGAGTCGGAAACACCATATATTTT CASSSRGQGVGNTIYF
TRBJ2-7 NA TRBV18 TRBD1 TGTGCCAGCTCACAAGGACAGGGGGCAACGGGAGAGCAGTACTTC CASSQGQGATGEQYF
TRBJ1-4 NA TRBV27 NA TGTGCCAGCAGTTTAACAGGGCGGCCTAATGAAAAACTGTTTTTT CASSLTGRPNEKLFF
TRBJ2-7 NA TRBV2 TRBD1 TGTGCCAGCAGTGGGAGACAGGGCACCTACGAGCAGTACTTC CASSGRQGTYEQYF
TRBJ2-1 NA TRBV5-1 NA TGCGCCAGCAGCTTGGGGCAGGGCAGCGATGAGCAGTTCTTC CASSLGQGSDEQFF
TRBJ1-5 NA TRBV19 NA TGTGCCAGTAGTATGGCGGGGGCAAGCAATCAGCCCCAGCATTTT CASSMAGASNQPQHF
TRBJ1-3 NA TRBV10-1 NA TGCGCCAGCAGTGAGTCGGGTGACTGGAACACCATATATTTT CASSESGDWNTIYF